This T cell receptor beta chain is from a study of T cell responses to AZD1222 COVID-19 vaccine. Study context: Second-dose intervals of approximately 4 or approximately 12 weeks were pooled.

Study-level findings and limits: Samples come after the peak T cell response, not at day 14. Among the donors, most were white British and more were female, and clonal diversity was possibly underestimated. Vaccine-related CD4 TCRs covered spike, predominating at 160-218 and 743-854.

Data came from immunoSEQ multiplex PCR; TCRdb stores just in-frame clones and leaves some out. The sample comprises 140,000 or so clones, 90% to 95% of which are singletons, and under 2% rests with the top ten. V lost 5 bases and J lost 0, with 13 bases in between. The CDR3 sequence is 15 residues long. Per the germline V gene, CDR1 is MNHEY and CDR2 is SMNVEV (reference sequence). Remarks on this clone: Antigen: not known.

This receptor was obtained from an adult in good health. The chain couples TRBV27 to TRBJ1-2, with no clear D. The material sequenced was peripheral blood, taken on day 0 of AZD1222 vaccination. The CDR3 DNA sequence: TGTGCCAGCAGTCCCTCCGGGCATCCTAACTATGGCTACACCTTC. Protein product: CASSPSGHPNYGYTF.